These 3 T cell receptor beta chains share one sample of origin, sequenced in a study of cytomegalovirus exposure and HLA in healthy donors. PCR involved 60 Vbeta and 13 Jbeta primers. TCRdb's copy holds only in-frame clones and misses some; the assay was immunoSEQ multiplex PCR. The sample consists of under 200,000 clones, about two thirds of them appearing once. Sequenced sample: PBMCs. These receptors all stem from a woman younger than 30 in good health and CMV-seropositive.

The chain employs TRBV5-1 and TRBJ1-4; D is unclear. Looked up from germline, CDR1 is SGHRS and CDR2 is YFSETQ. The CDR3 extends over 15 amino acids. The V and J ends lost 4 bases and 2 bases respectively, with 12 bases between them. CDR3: CASSLGGSTNEKLFF. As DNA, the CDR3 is TGCGCCAGCAGCCTGGGAGGTTCCACTAATGAAAAACTGTTTTTT.

In nucleotides, the CDR3 is TGTGCCAGCAGTGAAAGGGGGAGGCCCCAGCATTTT. The encoded protein is CASSERGRPQHF. The rearrangement joins TRBV6-1 to TRBJ1-5, with D possibly TRBD1 on 6 matching bases. The germline gives CDR1 MNHNS, CDR2 SASEGT. The CDR3 runs to 12 residues. Trimming pared 2 bases from V and 9 bases from J, leaving 8 bases between.

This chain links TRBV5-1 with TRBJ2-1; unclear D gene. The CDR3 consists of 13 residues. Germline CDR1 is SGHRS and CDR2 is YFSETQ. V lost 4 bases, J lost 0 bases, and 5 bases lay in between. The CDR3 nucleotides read TGCGCCAGCAGCCCTGTCTCCTACAATGAGCAGTTCTTC. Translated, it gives CASSPVSYNEQFF.